These T cell receptor beta chains were read from a single sample in a study of T cells after yellow fever vaccination. In TCRdb, the 5' RACE reads were re-called with MiXCR into one record per CDR3 protein. The sample yields around 530,000 distinct CDR3 sequences, 17% seen once. Sequenced material: PBMCs, taken about 5 days after the first yellow fever vaccination. Receptors originate from a man aged 18 to 29 who received the YFV17D yellow fever vaccine. The conserved cysteine and the conserved F or W are not part of the CDR3 here. The size of a clone is reported for some rows only, either as once, few or many, or as a class for expanded clones.

TRBJ1-2 NA TRBV28 ASSVTGVGFGGYT
TRBJ2-1 NA TRBV11-2 ASSLPPSPYNEQF
TRBJ2-4 few TRBV9 ASSVGGDAKNIQY
TRBJ2-5 NA TRBV5-4 ASSKGTSGGETQY
TRBJ2-1 many TRBV5-1 ASSAGGGNEQF
TRBJ2-3 NA TRBV4-3 ASSQDKGKADTQY
TRBJ2-7 NA TRBV6-2/TRBV6-3 ASSWMGDEQY
TRBJ1-2 few TRBV5-1 ASSLGADRDNYGYT
TRBJ2-1 NA TRBV7-2 ASSRTFRNEQF
TRBJ2-1 many TRBV7-9 ASSLDWRVDEQF
TRBJ2-7 few TRBV7-2 ASSQRTVYEQY
TRBJ2-1 NA TRBV18 ASSGETYNNEQF
TRBJ1-4 few TRBV27 ASSLGLTNEKLF
TRBJ2-3 few TRBV7-9 ASSLSGPLEDTQY